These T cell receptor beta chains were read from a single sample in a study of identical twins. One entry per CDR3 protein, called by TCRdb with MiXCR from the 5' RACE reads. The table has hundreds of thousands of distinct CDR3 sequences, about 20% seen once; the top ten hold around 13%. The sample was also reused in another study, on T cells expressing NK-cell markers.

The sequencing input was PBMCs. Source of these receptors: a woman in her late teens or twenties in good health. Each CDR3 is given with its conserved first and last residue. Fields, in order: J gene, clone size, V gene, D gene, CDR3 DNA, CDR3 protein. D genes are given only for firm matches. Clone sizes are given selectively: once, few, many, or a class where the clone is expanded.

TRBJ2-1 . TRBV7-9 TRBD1 TGTGCCAGCAGCCCGACGAGGACAGGGGGCTTGAAGCAGTTCTTC CASSPTRTGGLKQFF
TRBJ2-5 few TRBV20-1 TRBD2 TGCAGTACCTCTCACCCGCGGACTAGCGGGGGCGAGACCCAGTACTTC CSTSHPRTSGGETQYF
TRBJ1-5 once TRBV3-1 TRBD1 TGTGCCAGCAGCCTCCGGGACAGGGGCGGCCAGCATTTT CASSLRDRGGQHF
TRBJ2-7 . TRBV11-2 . TGTGCCAGCAGCTTAGATGTCGGACAGATCTACGAGCAGTACTTC CASSLDVGQIYEQYF
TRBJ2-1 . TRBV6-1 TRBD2 TGTGCCAGCAAGCGGGAGGGTAATTTGGGTGAGCAGTTCTTC CASKREGNLGEQFF
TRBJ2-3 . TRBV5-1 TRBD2 TGCGCCAGCAGCTTTGGTAGCGGGAGTGGCACAGATACGCAGTATTTT CASSFGSGSGTDTQYF
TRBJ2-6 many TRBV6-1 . TGTGCCAGCAGTGAAGTCTCTGGGGCCAACGTCCTGACTTTC CASSEVSGANVLTF
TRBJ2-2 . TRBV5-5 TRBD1 TGTGCCAGCAGCTTCGCAAGCGACAGGGGGACCGGGGAGCTGTTTTTT CASSFASDRGTGELFF
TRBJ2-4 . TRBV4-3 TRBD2 TGCGCCAGCAGCCAAGCTTCCTGGGCCGGGAGGGCCAGTAACATTCAGTACTTC CASSQASWAGRASNIQYF
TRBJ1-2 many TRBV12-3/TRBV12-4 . TGTGCCAGCAGTTTTACGAGCAGACGCGGCTACACCTTC CASSFTSRRGYTF
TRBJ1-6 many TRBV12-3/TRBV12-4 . TGTGCCAGCAGTTTCGGAATTCGGGATTCACCCCTCCACTTT CASSFGIRDSPLHF
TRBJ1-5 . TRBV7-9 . TGTGCCAGCAGCTCTAGGACACCTAGCAATCAGCCCCAGCATTTT CASSSRTPSNQPQHF
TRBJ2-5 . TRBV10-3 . TGTGCCATCAGTGAGTCAATCGAGACCCAGTACTTC CAISESIETQYF
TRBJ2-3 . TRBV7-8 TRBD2 TGTGCCAGCAGCCTGACTAGCGGGAGTTATCTCGGAGATACGCAGTATTTT CASSLTSGSYLGDTQYF
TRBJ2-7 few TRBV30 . TGTGCCTGGAGGGGATCATGGGAGCAGTACTTC CAWRGSWEQYF
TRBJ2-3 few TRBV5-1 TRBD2 TGCGCCAGCAGCTTGGGGGGACTAGCGAAAGATACGCAGTATTTT CASSLGGLAKDTQYF
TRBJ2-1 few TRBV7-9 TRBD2 TGTGCCAGCGGGCGGGAGGGGTCCTACAATGAGCAGTTCTTC CASGREGSYNEQFF
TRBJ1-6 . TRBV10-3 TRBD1 TGTGCCATCAGTGACCAGGGGGCAGGATCACCCCTCCACTTT CAISDQGAGSPLHF
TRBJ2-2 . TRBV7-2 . TGTGCCAGCAGCGTTCCCCCTACCCAGAGGAGGTCCGGGGAGCTGTTTTTT CASSVPPTQRRSGELFF
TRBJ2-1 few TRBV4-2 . TGTGCCAGCAGCCCGCGGGTGGGTAGCGGCAATGAGCAGTTCTTC CASSPRVGSGNEQFF
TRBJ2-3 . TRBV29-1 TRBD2 TGCAGCGCCGCCATAGCGGGGGGCACAGATACGCAGTATTTT CSAAIAGGTDTQYF
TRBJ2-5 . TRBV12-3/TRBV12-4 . TGTGCCACCTCTCTACGGAGTCAAGAGACCCAGTACTTC CATSLRSQETQYF
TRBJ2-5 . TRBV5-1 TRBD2 TGCGCCAGCAGCGTACTAGCGGGAGGGGAGACCCAGTACTTC CASSVLAGGETQYF
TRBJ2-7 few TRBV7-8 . TGTGCCAGCACCCCTCTTCGCATCCGACGGGAACCCCACGAGCAGTACTTC CASTPLRIRREPHEQYF
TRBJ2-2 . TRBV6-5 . TGTGCCAGCTGCAAAGGGGCAGAGGAGCTGTTTTTT CASCKGAEELFF
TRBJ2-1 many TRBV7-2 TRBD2 TGTGCCAGCAGCTTAGCCGGGAGGGAATACAATGAGCAGTTCTTC CASSLAGREYNEQFF
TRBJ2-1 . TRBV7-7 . TGTGCTAGCGGGACAGGGAGATTCAATGAGCAGTTCTTC CASGTGRFNEQFF